Below, 11 T cell receptor beta chains from the same sample are listed, as sequenced in a study of regulatory T cells in long-lasting Graves disease. Relying on iRepertoire HTBI primers and Arm-PCR of CDR3 regions, the team built TCR beta libraries. TCRdb itself ran the multiplex PCR reads through MiXCR, one entry per CDR3 protein. The table has 300,000 to 500,000 distinct CDR3 sequences, roughly 20% seen once. Time point indicated: persistent/refractory GD, antithyroid drugs over 5 years with positive TRAb. Isolated PBMC RNA provided the starting material for the TCR library. The starting material was peripheral blood mononuclear cells (PBMCs), obtained when the disease was refractory, from a patient treated with antithyroid drugs. All receptors come from a female donor with Graves disease.

Concerning this clonotype: A much larger clone differs from this one at a single base, so this may be a read error. The conserved phenylalanine or tryptophan is not found at the CDR3 terminus, so this likely reflects a read error. The chain links TRBV7-3 to TRBJ1-1; D may be TRBD1 (5 bases). Trimming pared 4 bases from V and 4 bases from J, leaving 10 bases between. The CDR3 spans 13 residues. CDR1 and CDR2 (germline): SGHTA, FQGTGA. CDR3 loop: CASSWKRGTEAFS. In DNA, the CDR3 is TGTGCCAGCAGCTGGAAGAGGGGCACTGAAGCTTTCTCT.

This clonotype was detected many times. This chain uses TRBV13 with TRBJ2-7; no reliable D call. The CDR3 is made up of 14 amino acids. The ends were cut back, 3 bases at V and 0 bases at J, with 9 bases in the middle. Germline V lookup: CDR1 PRHDT, CDR2 FYEKMQ (reference sequence). The CDR3 nucleotides are TGTGCCAGCAGCTTCGGCCATAACTCCTACGAGCAGTACTTC. Translation gives CASSFGHNSYEQYF.

V gene TRBV7-3 combines with J gene TRBJ2-5, with 9 bases that match TRBD1. Trimming at V came to 5 bases and at J to 3 bases, leaving 7 bases not matched to a gene. This CDR3 contains 15 residues. Looked up from germline, CDR1 is SGHTA and CDR2 is FQGTGA. The CDR3 spells CASSITGGRKETQYF. In DNA, the CDR3 is TGTGCCAGCAGCATCACAGGGGGCCGAAAAGAGACCCAGTACTTC.

This clonotype has ten or more counts. V usage is TRBV4-3 and J usage is TRBJ2-5, with D perhaps TRBD2 (5 bases). Germline CDR1 reads LGHNA; CDR2 reads YSLEER. Between the trimmed V and J ends, which lost 0 bases and 7 bases, there was a span of 12 bases. The CDR3 sequence is 14 residues long. CDR3 loop: CASSQEVERGTQYF. The DNA for the CDR3 is TGCGCCAGCAGCCAAGAGGTCGAACGGGGGACCCAGTACTTC.

There are many counts of this clonotype. The chain joins TRBV10-1 to TRBJ2-2; D is unresolved. Deletions cut 2 bases from V and 5 bases from J, with 6 bases between. This CDR3 is 13 amino acids long. Per germline, CDR1 WNHNN and CDR2 SYGVQD (reference sequence). CDR3 sequence reads: CASSEPLTGELFF. CDR3 DNA sequence: TGCGCCAGCAGTGAGCCGCTGACCGGGGAGCTGTTTTTT.

As regards this clonotype: At one end, the junction sequence differs from germline, possibly due to a read error. The rearrangement links TRBV12-3 or TRBV12-4 to TRBJ2-5; 8 bases align to TRBD1. This CDR3 contains 14 residues. CDR3 sequence reads: CVSSRGQGQETQYF. CDR3 DNA: TGTGTCAGCAGTCGCGGACAGGGTCAAGAGACCCAGTACTTC.

This clonotype was seen only a few times. The V gene is TRBV5-1, the J gene TRBJ2-7, with D perhaps being TRBD1 or TRBD2 (5 bases each). The CDR3 sequence is 16 residues long. CDR1 and CDR2 (germline): SGHRS, YFSETQ. The V and J ends lost 3 bases and 1 base respectively, with 17 bases between them. In nucleotides, the CDR3 is TGCGCCAGCAGCTCGGGACCGGCGGGCCTATCCTACGAGCAGTACTTC. Amino acids: CASSSGPAGLSYEQYF.

There are many counts of this clonotype. The chain employs TRBV6-1 and TRBJ2-7; 7 nucleotides align to TRBD1. This CDR3 is built from 14 residues. V lost 8 bases, J lost 5 bases, and 12 bases stayed unmatched. The germline CDR1 and CDR2 sequences are MNHNS and SASEGT. In DNA, the CDR3 is TGTGCCAGCTCCGAGGACAGGCTTGCCCACGAGCAGTACTTC. Protein: CASSEDRLAHEQYF.

This clonotype was seen a few times. This chain connects TRBV15 to TRBJ1-2; the D is unclear. CDR1 is LNHNV, CDR2 YYDKDF, per germline (reference sequence). The V end lost 1 base, the J end lost 5 bases, and 11 bases lay between the germline ends. The CDR3 has 14 residues. Here the CDR3 DNA reads TGTGCCACCAGCAGAGGAAAGGAGCGGTATGGCTACACCTTC. This encodes CATSRGKERYGYTF.

This clonotype was counted a few times. The chain carries TRBV29-1 and TRBJ1-4; D remains unclear. Germline assignment: CDR1 SQVTM and CDR2 ANQGSEA. V lost 1 base and J lost 13, with 10 bases in between. This CDR3 contains 11 residues. CDR3 sequence (DNA): TGCAGCGTTGAAGTTGCAGGATTACTGTTTTTT. Translating it yields CSVEVAGLLFF. The complete variable domain, with remaining parts taken from reference TRBV29-1 and TRBJ1-4, reads SAVISQKPSRDICQRGTSLTIQCQVDSQVTMMFWYRQQPGQSLTLIATANQGSEATYESGFVIDKFPISRPNLTFSTLTVSNMSPEDSSIYLCSVEVAGLLFFGSGTQLSVL.

V usage is TRBV4-1 and J usage is TRBJ1-1; D call uncertain. The CDR3 totals 16 residues. Deletions cut 0 bases from V and 1 base from J, with 12 bases between. Germline CDR1 and CDR2: MGHRA and YSYEKL. In DNA form, the CDR3 reads TGCGCCAGCAGCCAAGAAAAGGCCAGGAGGAACACTGAAGCTTTCTTT. Encoded protein: CASSQEKARRNTEAFF.